This TCR beta chain was identified during a study of OX40 agonist ivuxolimab in advanced cancers. The study, taken as a whole, reports: Compared with others, partial responders at 0.1-3.0 mg/kg displayed clonal expansion among the lowest.

TCRdb keeps only in-frame clones here, not all; method: immunoSEQ multiplex PCR. The data show tens of thousands of clones, 85% seen once. The CDR3 loop spans 16 amino acids. V was pared by 3 bases and J by 4 bases, with 18 bases between. Germline V gene sequence: CDR1 MDHEN, CDR2 SYDVKM. A remark on this clone: No antigen is known for it.

This specimen was CD4+ or CD8+ T cells sorted from blood, taken in a trial of the OX40 agonist ivuxolimab. The clonotype originates from an adult with an advanced solid tumor such as melanoma, head and neck, liver or kidney cancer. The rearrangement links TRBV28 to TRBJ1-2, with D tentatively TRBD1 (5 bases). The CDR3 DNA sequence: TGTGCCAGCAGTTTGGAGCCAGGGACGTACTCCTATGGCTACACCTTC. It is translated as CASSLEPGTYSYGYTF.